One and the same sample provided the 3 T cell receptor beta chains below, sequenced in a study of cytomegalovirus exposure and HLA in healthy donors. Researchers ran the PCR with 60 Vbeta and 13 Jbeta primers. TCRdb's table, derived via immunoSEQ multiplex PCR, lists solely in-frame clones and lacks some. Of 100,000 to 130,000 clones listed, approximately 80% are singletons. Sequenced material: PBMCs. Every receptor here comes from a male donor in good health and CMV-seronegative.

This chain links TRBV25-1 with TRBJ2-1; 9 bases fit TRBD2. The CDR3 totals 13 residues. Germline V CDR1 and CDR2: MGHDK, SYGVNS. Unmatched junction bases numbered 2, after V lost 7 bases and J lost 4 bases. This CDR3 is CASTSGMYNEQFF. The CDR3 nucleotides are TGTGCCAGCACTAGCGGGATGTACAATGAGCAGTTCTTC.

This clone has more than one count but fewer than ten. The chain combines TRBV18 with TRBJ1-2; maybe TRBD1 (6 bases). CDR3 length: 18 residues. Germline V CDR1 and CDR2: KGHSH, LQKENI. V gave up 3 bases and J gave up 1 base, with 21 bases separating them. CDR3 nucleotides: TGTGCCAGCTCACCGTTTAAGGTACAGGGAGTCCTTAACTATGGCTACACCTTC. Translating it yields CASSPFKVQGVLNYGYTF.

The chain uses TRBV27 and TRBJ1-3; D is unclear. Germline CDR1 MNHEY, CDR2 SMNVEV (reference sequence). V was pared by 0 bases and J by 0 bases, with 6 bases between. The CDR3 sequence is 15 residues long. For the CDR3, the DNA is TGTGCCAGCAGTTTATCGTTCAGCTCTGGAAACACCATATATTTT. It specifies CASSLSFSSGNTIYF.